Listed here are 5 T cell receptor beta chains from one sample, sequenced in a study of T cell repertoires in cytomegalovirus infection. TCRdb reprocessed the reads via MiXCR and lists one record per CDR3 protein. The sample includes some 590,000 distinct CDR3 sequences, about 40% of them seen just once. Antigens for these TCRs are unknown. This sample comprised cultured PBMCs, obtained from culture after CMV antigen stimulation. These receptor sequences come from a human donor in good health (CMV status not recorded). Some clones in this sample may be carry-over from other donors' samples.

This clonotype turned up a few times. The V and J genes are TRBV4-1 and TRBJ1-2; D perhaps matches TRBD1 (5 bases). Germline CDR1 is MGHRA and CDR2 is YSYEKL. The CDR3 has 15 amino acids. V dropped 6 bases and J dropped 3 bases, with 17 bases sitting between them. Here the CDR3 reads CASRRPGGRDYGYTF. CDR3 bases: TGCGCCAGCAGACGCCCCGGGGGTAGGGACTATGGCTACACCTTC.

The table lists this clonotype with a few counts. The chain links TRBV6-1 to TRBJ2-7; D is possibly TRBD1 or TRBD2 (6 bases each). The CDR3 spans 13 residues. V lost 5 bases and J lost 6, with 14 bases in between. Looked up from germline, CDR1 is MNHNS and CDR2 is SASEGT. The CDR3 nucleotides read TGTGCCAGCAGTACCGGAGGAGGGGGCGAGCAGTACTTC. This sequence encodes CASSTGGGGEQYF.

The chain uses TRBV6-5 and TRBJ2-1; D gene ambiguous. Germline assignment: CDR1 MNHEY and CDR2 SVGAGI. The germline V and J ends were trimmed by 5 bases and 8 bases, with 16 bases remaining between them. This CDR3 has 14 amino acids. The CDR3 sequence: CASSVGPRVDEQFF. DNA for the CDR3: TGTGCCAGCAGTGTTGGCCCCCGTGTGGATGAGCAGTTCTTC.

In this sample, this clonotype turned up a few times. V is TRBV20-1 and J is TRBJ2-1; D might be TRBD2 (6 bases). Germline CDR1 and CDR2: DFQATT and SNEGSKA (reference sequence). This CDR3 has 15 amino acids. Trimming stripped 3 bases from V and 4 bases from J, with 16 bases between. CDR3 sequence: CSASGREVGYNEQFF. The CDR3 DNA sequence: TGCAGTGCTAGTGGGCGGGAAGTCGGTTACAATGAGCAGTTCTTC.

The chain combines TRBV12-3 or TRBV12-4 with TRBJ2-3; D gene unclear. Trimming pared 10 bases from V and 6 bases from J, leaving 11 bases between. The CDR3 covers 11 residues. The CDR3 region is CAIRTWDTQYF. The CDR3 DNA reads as TGTGCCATCCGTACTTGGGATACGCAGTATTTT.